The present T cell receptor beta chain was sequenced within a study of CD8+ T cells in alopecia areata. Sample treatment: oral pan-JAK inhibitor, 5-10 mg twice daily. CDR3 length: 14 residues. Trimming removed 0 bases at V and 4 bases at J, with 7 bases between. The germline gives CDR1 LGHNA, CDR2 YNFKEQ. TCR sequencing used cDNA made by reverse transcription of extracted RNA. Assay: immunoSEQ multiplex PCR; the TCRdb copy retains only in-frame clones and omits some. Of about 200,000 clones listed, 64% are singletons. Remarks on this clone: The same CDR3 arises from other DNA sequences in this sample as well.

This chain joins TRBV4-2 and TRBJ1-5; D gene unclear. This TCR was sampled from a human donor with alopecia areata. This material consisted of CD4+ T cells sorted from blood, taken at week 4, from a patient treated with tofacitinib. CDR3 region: CASSQDRGNQPQHF. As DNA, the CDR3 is TGTGCCAGCAGCCAAGATCGGGGAAATCAGCCCCAGCATTTT.